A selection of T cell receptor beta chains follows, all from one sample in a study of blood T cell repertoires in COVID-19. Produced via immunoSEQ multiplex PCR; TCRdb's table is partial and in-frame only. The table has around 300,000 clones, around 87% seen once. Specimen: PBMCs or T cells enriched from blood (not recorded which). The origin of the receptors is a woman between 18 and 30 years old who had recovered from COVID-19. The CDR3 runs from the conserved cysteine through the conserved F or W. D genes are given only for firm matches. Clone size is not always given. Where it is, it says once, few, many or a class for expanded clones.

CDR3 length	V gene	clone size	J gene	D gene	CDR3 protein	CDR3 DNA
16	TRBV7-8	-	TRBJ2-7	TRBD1	CASSLPGTGRTYEQYF	TGTGCCAGCAGCTTACCCGGGACAGGGAGGACCTACGAGCAGTACTTC
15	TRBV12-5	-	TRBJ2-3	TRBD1	CASGQDRGGTDTQYF	TGTGCTAGTGGACAGGACAGGGGTGGCACAGATACGCAGTATTTT
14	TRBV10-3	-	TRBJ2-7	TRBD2	CASPRTSGGDEQYF	TGTGCCTCACCCCGGACTAGCGGGGGAGACGAGCAGTACTTC
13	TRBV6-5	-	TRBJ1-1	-	CASTRTENTEAFF	TGTGCCAGCACCCGTACAGAGAACACTGAAGCTTTCTTT
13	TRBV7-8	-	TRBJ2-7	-	CASSLLRFHEQYF	TGTGCCAGCAGCTTGCTGCGGTTCCACGAGCAGTACTTC
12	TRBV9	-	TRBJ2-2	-	CASSVSTGELFF	TGTGCCAGCAGCGTGAGTACCGGGGAGCTGTTTTTT
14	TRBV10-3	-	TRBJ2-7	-	CASTAGIRTYEQYF	TGTGCCAGTACCGCGGGGATTCGAACCTACGAGCAGTACTTC
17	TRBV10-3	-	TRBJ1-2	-	CAISESPGGEGNYGYTF	TGTGCCATCAGTGAGTCGCCGGGGGGTGAGGGTAACTATGGCTACACCTTC
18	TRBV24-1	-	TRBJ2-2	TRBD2	CATSDRTSGVPRTGELFF	TGTGCCACCAGTGATAGGACTAGCGGAGTCCCGAGGACCGGGGAGCTGTTTTTT
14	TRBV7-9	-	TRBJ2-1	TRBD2	CASSLAGGYNEQFF	TGTGCCAGCTCCTTAGCGGGGGGATACAATGAGCAGTTCTTC
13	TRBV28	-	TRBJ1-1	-	CASSHEGGGLTFF	TGTGCCAGCAGCCACGAGGGAGGGGGGCTGACTTTCTTT
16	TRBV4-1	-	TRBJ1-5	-	CASSQVQATGNQPQHF	TGCGCCAGCAGCCAGGTACAGGCGACGGGTAATCAGCCCCAGCATTTT
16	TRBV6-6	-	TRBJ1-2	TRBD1	CASSPTRDRVIYGYTF	TGTGCCAGCAGTCCGACCAGGGACAGGGTAATCTATGGCTACACCTTC
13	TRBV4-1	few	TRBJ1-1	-	CASSRSGQGEAFF	TGCGCCAGCAGCCGTAGCGGGCAGGGTGAAGCTTTCTTT
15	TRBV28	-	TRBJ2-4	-	CASSGYGGAKNIQYF	TGTGCCAGCAGTGGTTATGGTGGCGCCAAAAACATTCAGTACTTC
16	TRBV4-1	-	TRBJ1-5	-	CASSQEVMAGAQPQHF	TGCGCCAGCAGCCAAGAGGTTATGGCAGGGGCTCAGCCCCAGCATTTT
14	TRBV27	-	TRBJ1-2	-	CASSLSGTPAGYTF	TGTGCCAGCAGTTTGTCCGGGACTCCGGCCGGCTACACCTTC
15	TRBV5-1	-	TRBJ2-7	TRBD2	CASSSGTSGTYEQYF	TGCGCCAGCAGCTCCGGGACTAGCGGAACCTACGAGCAGTACTTC
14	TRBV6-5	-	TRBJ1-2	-	CASSYHDGDYGYTF	TGTGCCAGCAGTTACCACGACGGGGACTATGGCTACACCTTC
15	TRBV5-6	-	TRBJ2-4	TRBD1	CASSPTTGWGNIQYF	TGTGCCAGCAGCCCAACGACAGGGTGGGGGAACATTCAGTACTTC
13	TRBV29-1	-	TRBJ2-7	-	CSVGQGGNYEQYF	TGCAGCGTTGGTCAGGGGGGCAACTACGAGCAGTACTTC
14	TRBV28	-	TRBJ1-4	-	CASSVTGTWEKLFF	TGTGCCAGCAGTGTGACAGGAACGTGGGAAAAACTGTTTTTT
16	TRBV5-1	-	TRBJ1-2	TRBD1	CASSLQGAQAIDGYTF	TGCGCCAGCAGCTTGCAGGGGGCGCAGGCTATAGATGGCTACACCTTC
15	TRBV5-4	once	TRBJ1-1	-	CASSLMGAGGFEAFF	TGTGCCAGCAGCTTGATGGGGGCGGGGGGTTTTGAAGCTTTCTTT
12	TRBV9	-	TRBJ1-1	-	CASSVGGTEAFF	TGTGCCAGCAGCGTAGGAGGAACTGAAGCTTTCTTT
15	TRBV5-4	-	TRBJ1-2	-	CASSLDLRTNYGYTF	TGTGCCAGCAGCTTGGACTTGAGAACTAACTATGGCTACACCTTC
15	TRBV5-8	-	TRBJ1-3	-	CASIGLADSGNTIYF	TGTGCCAGCATCGGGTTGGCCGACTCTGGAAACACCATATATTTT
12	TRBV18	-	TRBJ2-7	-	CASPPSSYEQYF	TGTGCCAGCCCCCCCAGCTCCTACGAGCAGTACTTC
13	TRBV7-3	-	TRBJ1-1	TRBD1	CASSPGTGGNAFF	TGTGCCAGCAGCCCCGGGACAGGGGGCAACGCTTTCTTT
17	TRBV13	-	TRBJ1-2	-	CASSLGPPAAGSYGYTF	TGTGCCAGCAGCTTAGGCCCCCCCGCGGCAGGGTCTTATGGCTACACCTTC
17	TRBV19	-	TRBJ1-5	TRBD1	CASSSGQGRYSNQPQHF	TGTGCCAGTAGTTCCGGACAGGGTAGATATAGCAATCAGCCCCAGCATTTT
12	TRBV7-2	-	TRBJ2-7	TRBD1	CASSSDRAEQYF	TGTGCCAGCAGCTCGGACAGGGCCGAGCAGTACTTC
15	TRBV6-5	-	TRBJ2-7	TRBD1	CASSRTGTESYEQYF	TGTGCCAGCAGCCGTACCGGGACAGAAAGCTACGAGCAGTACTTC
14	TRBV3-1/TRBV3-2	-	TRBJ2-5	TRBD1	CASSQYRGQETQYF	TGTGCCAGCAGCCAGTACAGGGGTCAAGAGACCCAGTACTTC
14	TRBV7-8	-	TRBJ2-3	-	CASSRNRATDTQYF	TGTGCCAGCAGCCGTAACAGGGCCACAGATACGCAGTATTTT
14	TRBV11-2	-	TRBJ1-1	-	CASSLVRGNTEAFF	TGTGCCAGCAGCTTAGTAAGGGGGAACACTGAAGCTTTCTTT
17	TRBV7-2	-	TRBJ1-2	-	CASSLVFSEKLNYGYTF	TGTGCCAGCAGCTTAGTATTTTCGGAGAAGCTTAACTATGGCTACACCTTC
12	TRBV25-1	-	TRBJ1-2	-	CAKKGVWYGYTF	TGTGCAAAGAAGGGGGTCTGGTATGGCTACACCTTC
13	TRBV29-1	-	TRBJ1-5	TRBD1	CSAGQGLGQPQHF	TGCAGCGCCGGACAGGGTTTGGGTCAGCCCCAGCATTTT
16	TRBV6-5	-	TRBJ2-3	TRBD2	CASSSLLAGVADTQYF	TGTGCCAGCAGTTCCCTCCTAGCGGGGGTGGCAGATACGCAGTATTTT
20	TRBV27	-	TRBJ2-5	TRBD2	CASSRGAGSEIAGGWETQYF	TGTGCCAGCAGCCGGGGGGCAGGGAGCGAGATAGCGGGGGGCTGGGAGACCCAGTACTTC